Sequencing of this T cell receptor (beta chain) was carried out in a study of OX40 agonist ivuxolimab in advanced cancers. Study details: Given to patients was ivuxolimab, an agonistic anti-OX40 (CD134) antibody.

Findings and caveats of the study: Relative to CD4+ cells, CD8+ T cells on average had more expanded clones.

Some clones are missing from TCRdb's copy, which holds only in-frame ones; the method was immunoSEQ multiplex PCR. Here the sample spans fewer than 60,000 clones, approximately 87% being singletons. This clone was seen more than once but under ten times. Its antigen is not identified. Sequencing used CD4+ or CD8+ T cells sorted from blood, obtained in a trial of the OX40 agonist ivuxolimab. This TCR was sampled from an adult with an advanced solid tumor such as melanoma, head and neck, liver or kidney cancer.

CDR3 coding DNA: TGCGCCAGCAGCCAAGGAGGGCCCGAAGAGACCCAGTACTTC. Its translation: CASSQGGPEETQYF. This sequence joins TRBV4-1 and TRBJ2-5; tentative D call: TRBD2 (5 bases). Germline-derived CDR1 and CDR2 are MGHRA and YSYEKL. This CDR3 contains 14 residues. Between the trimmed V and J ends, which lost 1 base and 3 bases, there was a span of 9 bases.